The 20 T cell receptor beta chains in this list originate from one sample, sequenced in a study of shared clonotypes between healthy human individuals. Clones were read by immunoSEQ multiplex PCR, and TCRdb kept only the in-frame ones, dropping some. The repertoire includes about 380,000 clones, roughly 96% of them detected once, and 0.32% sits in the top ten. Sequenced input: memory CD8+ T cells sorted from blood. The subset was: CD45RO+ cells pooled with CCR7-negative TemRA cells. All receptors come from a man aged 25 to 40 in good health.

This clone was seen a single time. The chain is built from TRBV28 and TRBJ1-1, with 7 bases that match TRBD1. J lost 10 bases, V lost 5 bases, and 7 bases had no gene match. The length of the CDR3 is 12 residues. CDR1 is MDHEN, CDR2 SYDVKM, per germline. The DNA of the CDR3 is TGTGCCAGCAGTCAAACAGGGGTAGGAGCTTTCTTT. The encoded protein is CASSQTGVGAFF.

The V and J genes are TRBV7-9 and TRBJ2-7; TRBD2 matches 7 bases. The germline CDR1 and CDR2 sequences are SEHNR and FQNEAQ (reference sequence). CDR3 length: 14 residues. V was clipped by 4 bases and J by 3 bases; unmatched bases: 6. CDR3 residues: CASSSLGGNYEQYF. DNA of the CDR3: TGTGCCAGCAGCTCCCTGGGGGGGAACTACGAGCAGTACTTC.

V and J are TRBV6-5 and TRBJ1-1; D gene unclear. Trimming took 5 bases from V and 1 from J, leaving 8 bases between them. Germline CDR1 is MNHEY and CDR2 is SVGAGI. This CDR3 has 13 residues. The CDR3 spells CASSHRPNTEAFF. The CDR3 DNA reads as TGTGCCAGCAGTCATCGACCGAACACTGAAGCTTTCTTT.

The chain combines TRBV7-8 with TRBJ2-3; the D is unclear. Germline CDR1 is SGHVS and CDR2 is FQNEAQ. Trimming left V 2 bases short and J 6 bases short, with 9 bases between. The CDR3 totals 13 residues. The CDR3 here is CASSLRRVDTQYF. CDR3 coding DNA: TGTGCCAGCAGCTTACGGCGAGTGGATACGCAGTATTTT.

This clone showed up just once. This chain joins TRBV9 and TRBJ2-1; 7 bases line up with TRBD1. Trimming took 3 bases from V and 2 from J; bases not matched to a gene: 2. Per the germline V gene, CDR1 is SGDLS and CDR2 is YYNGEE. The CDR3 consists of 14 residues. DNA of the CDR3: TGTGCCAGCAGCGCCACAGGGGCCTACAATGAGCAGTTCTTC. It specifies CASSATGAYNEQFF.

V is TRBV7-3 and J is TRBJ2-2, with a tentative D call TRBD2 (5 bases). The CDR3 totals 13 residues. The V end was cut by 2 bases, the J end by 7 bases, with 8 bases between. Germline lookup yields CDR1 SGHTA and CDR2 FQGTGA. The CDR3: CASSLLAGGELFF. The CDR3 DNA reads TGTGCCAGCAGCTTATTGGCGGGCGGGGAGCTGTTTTTT.

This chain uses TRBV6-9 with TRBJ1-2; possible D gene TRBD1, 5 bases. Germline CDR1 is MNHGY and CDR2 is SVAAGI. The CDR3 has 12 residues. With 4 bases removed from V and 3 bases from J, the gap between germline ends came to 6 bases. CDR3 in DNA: TGTGCCAGCAGTTCCAGGGACTATGGCTACACCTTC. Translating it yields CASSSRDYGYTF.

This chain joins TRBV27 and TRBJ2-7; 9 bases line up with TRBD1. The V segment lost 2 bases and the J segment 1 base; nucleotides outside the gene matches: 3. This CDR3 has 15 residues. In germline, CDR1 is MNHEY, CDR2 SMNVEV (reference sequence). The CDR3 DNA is TGTGCCAGCAGTTTAGTAGGGACAGGGTCCTACGAGCAGTACTTC. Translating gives CASSLVGTGSYEQYF.

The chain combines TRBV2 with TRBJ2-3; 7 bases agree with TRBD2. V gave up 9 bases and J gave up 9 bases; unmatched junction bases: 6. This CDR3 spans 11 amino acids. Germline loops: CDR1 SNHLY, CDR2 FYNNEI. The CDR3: CASTLGGTQYF. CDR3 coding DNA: TGTGCCAGTACCCTCGGGGGGACGCAGTATTTT.

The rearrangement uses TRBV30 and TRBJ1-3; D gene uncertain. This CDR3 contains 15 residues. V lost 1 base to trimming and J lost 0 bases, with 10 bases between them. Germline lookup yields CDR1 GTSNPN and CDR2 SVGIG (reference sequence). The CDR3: CAWSGDVPSGNTIYF. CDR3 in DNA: TGTGCCTGGAGTGGAGACGTCCCCTCTGGAAACACCATATATTTT.

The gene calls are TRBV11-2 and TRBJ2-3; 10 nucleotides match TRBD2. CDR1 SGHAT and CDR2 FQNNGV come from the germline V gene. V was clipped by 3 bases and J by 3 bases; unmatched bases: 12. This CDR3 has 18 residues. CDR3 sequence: CASSFESVASGRTDTQYF. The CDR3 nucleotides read TGTGCCAGCAGCTTTGAATCCGTGGCTAGCGGGAGAACAGATACGCAGTATTTT.

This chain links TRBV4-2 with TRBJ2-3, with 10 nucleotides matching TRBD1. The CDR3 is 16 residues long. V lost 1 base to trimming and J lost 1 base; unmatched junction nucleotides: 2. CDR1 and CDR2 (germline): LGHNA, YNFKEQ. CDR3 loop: CASSQAGTGGTDTQYF. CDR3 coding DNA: TGTGCCAGCAGCCAAGCTGGGACAGGGGGCACAGATACGCAGTATTTT.

Here the CDR3 DNA reads TGTGCCAGCAATATAGGCGCGAGCACCGGGGAGCTGTTTTTT. Translation: CASNIGASTGELFF. V usage is TRBV9 and J usage is TRBJ2-2; D gene unclear. Deletions cut 6 bases from V and 4 bases from J, with 13 bases between. The germline gives CDR1 SGDLS, CDR2 YYNGEE. The CDR3 extends over 14 amino acids.

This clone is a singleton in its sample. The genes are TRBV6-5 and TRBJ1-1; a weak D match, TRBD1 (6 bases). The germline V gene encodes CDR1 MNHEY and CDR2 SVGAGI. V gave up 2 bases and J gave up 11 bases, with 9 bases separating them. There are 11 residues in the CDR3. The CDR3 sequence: CASSYKGGAFF. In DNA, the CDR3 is TGTGCCAGCAGTTACAAAGGGGGGGCTTTCTTT.

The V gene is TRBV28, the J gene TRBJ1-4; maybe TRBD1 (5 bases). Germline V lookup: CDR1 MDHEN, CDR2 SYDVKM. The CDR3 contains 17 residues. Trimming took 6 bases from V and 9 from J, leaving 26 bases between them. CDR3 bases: TGTGCCAGCAGCTTACTAGGACCTCTTTCCAGGGAAAAAAAACTGTTTTTT. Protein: CASSLLGPLSREKKLFF.

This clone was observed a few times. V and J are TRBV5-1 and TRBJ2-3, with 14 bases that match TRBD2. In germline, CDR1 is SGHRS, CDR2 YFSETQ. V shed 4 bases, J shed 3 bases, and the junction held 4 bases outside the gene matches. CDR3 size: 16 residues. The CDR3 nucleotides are TGCGCCAGCAGCCCCCGACTAGCGGGAGGGACAGATACGCAGTATTTT. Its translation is CASSPRLAGGTDTQYF.

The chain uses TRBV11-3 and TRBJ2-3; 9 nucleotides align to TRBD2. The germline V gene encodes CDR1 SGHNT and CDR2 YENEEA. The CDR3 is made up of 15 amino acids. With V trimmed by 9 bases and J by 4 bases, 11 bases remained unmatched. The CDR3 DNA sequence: TGTGCCAGTTCCCGGGGCGGGAGGGCCGCAGATACGCAGTATTTT. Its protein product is CASSRGGRAADTQYF.

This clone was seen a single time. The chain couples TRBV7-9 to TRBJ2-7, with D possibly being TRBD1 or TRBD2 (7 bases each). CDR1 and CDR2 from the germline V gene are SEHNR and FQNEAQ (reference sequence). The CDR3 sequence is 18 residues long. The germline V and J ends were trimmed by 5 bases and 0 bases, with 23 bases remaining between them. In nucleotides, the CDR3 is TGTGCCAGCAGCCACGTGGGGGGGGACAGCCCGAGCTCCTACGAGCAGTACTTC. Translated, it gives CASSHVGGDSPSSYEQYF.

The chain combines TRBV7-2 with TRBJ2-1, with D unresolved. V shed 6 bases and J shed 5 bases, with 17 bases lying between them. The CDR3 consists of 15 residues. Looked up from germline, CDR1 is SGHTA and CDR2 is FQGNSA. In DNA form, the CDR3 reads TGTGCCAGCAGTCTTGGTCGTTCCCGGGACAATGAGCAGTTCTTC. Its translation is CASSLGRSRDNEQFF.

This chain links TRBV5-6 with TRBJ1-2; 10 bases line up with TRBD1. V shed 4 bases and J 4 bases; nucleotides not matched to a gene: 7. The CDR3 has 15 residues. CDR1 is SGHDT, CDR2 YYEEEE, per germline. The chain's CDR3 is CASSPDRGQGYGYTF. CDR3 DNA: TGTGCCAGCAGCCCTGACAGGGGGCAGGGCTATGGCTACACCTTC.